The 18 T cell receptor beta chains listed next were all sequenced from one sample in a study of graft-versus-host responses after intestinal transplantation. The method was immunoSEQ multiplex PCR; TCRdb's version includes in-frame clones alone and lacks a portion of them. In the table there are about 15,000 clones, roughly 68% of which are singletons. From the graft tissue, intraepithelial and lamina propria lymphocytes were released through processing. Source: ileum tissue, taken 700 to 800 days after intestinal transplantation. Receptors were obtained from a human patient who received an intestinal transplant, so some T cells may come from the graft donor.

The rearrangement links TRBV7-9 to TRBJ1-2; TRBD1 is a possible D gene (5 bases). CDR1 is SEHNR and CDR2 is FQNEAQ in the germline V gene (reference sequence). This CDR3 has 17 amino acids. V was pared by 5 bases and J by 5 bases, with 24 bases between. Here the CDR3 DNA reads TGTGCCAGCAGCATGAGTGGCGCAGGGATAACAAAGTATGGCTACACCTTC. It is translated as CASSMSGAGITKYGYTF.

This chain uses TRBV5-6 with TRBJ2-4, with D perhaps TRBD1 or TRBD2 (5 bases each). Germline assignment: CDR1 SGHDT and CDR2 YYEEEE. Trimming removed 0 bases at V and 5 bases at J, with 9 bases between. The CDR3 spans 14 residues. CDR3 loop: CASSLEEGQNIQYF. In nucleotides, the CDR3 is TGTGCCAGCAGCTTGGAAGAGGGGCAAAACATTCAGTACTTC.

The chain carries TRBV7-2 and TRBJ1-1; no firm D call. The V gene lost 1 base and the J gene lost 10 bases, with 13 bases spanning the gap. There are 13 residues in the CDR3. Per germline, CDR1 SGHTA and CDR2 FQGNSA. The CDR3 reads CASSLEPGIGAFF. The CDR3 DNA reads TGTGCCAGCAGCTTAGAACCTGGGATAGGAGCTTTCTTT.

This chain links TRBV7-9 with TRBJ1-2; 8 nucleotides match TRBD1. The germline V gene has CDR1 SEHNR and CDR2 FQNEAQ (reference sequence). V lost 5 bases to trimming and J lost 6 bases; unmatched junction nucleotides: 8. CDR3 length: 14 amino acids. The CDR3 sequence: CASSPNRGGDGYTF. Written as DNA, the CDR3 is TGTGCCAGCAGCCCAAACAGGGGGGGAGATGGCTACACCTTC.

Note on this clone: A much bigger clone sits one base away, suggesting this may be a read error. V is TRBV6-1 and J is TRBJ2-2; D is perhaps TRBD1 (5 bases). Germline values: CDR1 MNHNS, CDR2 SASEGT. CDR3 length: 15 residues. Trimming pared 6 bases from V and 5 bases from J, leaving 16 bases between. The chain's CDR3 is CASRAPPDTTGELFF. CDR3 DNA sequence: TGTGCCAGCAGGGCGCCCCCGGACACGACCGGGGAGCTGTTTTTT.

The chain is built from TRBV28 and TRBJ1-2, with D perhaps TRBD1 (5 bases). CDR1 is MDHEN, CDR2 SYDVKM, per germline. V was pared by 5 bases and J by 4 bases, with 8 bases between. The CDR3 runs to 12 residues. CDR3 DNA sequence: TGTGCCAGCAGTCGGGACGTCTATGGCTACACCTTC. Protein: CASSRDVYGYTF.

A single count supports this clone. The V and J genes are TRBV4-3 and TRBJ1-1; D may be TRBD1 (5 bases). This CDR3 is 15 amino acids long. The V gene's germline CDR1 is LGHNA and CDR2 YSLEER. With 1 base removed from V and 4 bases from J, the gap between germline ends came to 13 bases. CDR3 in amino acids: CASSQVEGMGTEAFF. The CDR3 bases are TGCGCCAGCAGCCAAGTTGAGGGGATGGGCACTGAAGCTTTCTTT.

The J gene is TRBJ1-2, the V gene TRBV2, with D unresolved. V was trimmed by 3 bases and J by 4 bases, leaving 9 bases between them. The CDR3 is 13 residues long. Germline assignment: CDR1 SNHLY and CDR2 FYNNEI. The CDR3 coding sequence is TGTGCCAGCAGTGATGCGACTTTCTATGGCTACACCTTC. It translates to CASSDATFYGYTF.

This clone turned up a few times. V gene TRBV21-1 combines with J gene TRBJ2-7; TRBD2, the D gene given by the table, was not confirmed from the DNA. TRBV21-1 is described as a pseudogene. The CDR3 extends over 15 amino acids. The DNA for the CDR3 is TGTGCCAGCAGCAAAACCGAACCTACACTATACGAGCAGTACTTC. It encodes CASSKTEPTLYEQYF.

This clone was found a few times. The J gene is TRBJ1-6, the V gene TRBV5-4; no clear D. This CDR3 region has 14 residues. V was clipped by 4 bases and J by 10 bases, with 15 bases between them. CDR1 and CDR2 (germline): SGHNT, YYREEE (reference sequence). CDR3 in amino acids: CASSSGPDESPLHF. The CDR3 DNA reads as TGTGCCAGCAGCAGCGGGCCCGACGAATCACCCCTCCACTTT.

This chain joins TRBV6-1 and TRBJ2-1, with TRBD2 matching over 12 bases. CDR3 size: 15 residues. CDR1 MNHNS and CDR2 SASEGT come from the germline V gene. V lost 3 bases and J lost 6; bases outside the gene matches: 3. The CDR3 bases are TGTGCCAGCAGTGACTCTAGCGGGGGGGCCAATGAGCAGTTCTTC. Translating gives CASSDSSGGANEQFF.

This clone has just one count. The genes are TRBV19 and TRBJ1-5, with TRBD1 matching over 11 bases. Germline CDR1 reads LNHDA; CDR2 reads SQIVND (reference sequence). V lost 6 bases, J lost 6 bases, and 7 bases stayed unmatched. CDR3 length: 15 residues. CDR3 residues: CASSYGQGASQPQHF. CDR3 sequence (DNA): TGTGCCAGTAGCTATGGACAGGGGGCTAGTCAGCCCCAGCATTTT.

This chain connects TRBV30 to TRBJ1-4; the D gene is possibly TRBD1 (5 bases). Germline V gene lookup returns CDR1 GTSNPN and CDR2 SVGIG (reference sequence). Trimming shortened V by 3 bases and J by 5 bases, and 13 bases separated the two germline ends. The CDR3 spans 14 residues. This CDR3 is CAWRGKGSNEKLFF. The CDR3 coding sequence is TGTGCCTGGAGGGGTAAGGGGAGCAATGAAAAACTGTTTTTT.

A few counts support this clone. The genes are TRBV10-1 and TRBJ1-4; 8 bases match TRBD1. This CDR3 has 17 amino acids. CDR1 and CDR2 (germline): WNHNN, SYGVQD (reference sequence). With 0 bases clipped from V and 5 bases from J, the junction kept 8 bases outside the gene matches. DNA for the CDR3: TGCGCCAGCAGTGAGTCGATCAGCCCAGGGGGCAATGAAAAACTGTTTTTT. This sequence encodes CASSESISPGGNEKLFF.

The chain is built from TRBV10-1 and TRBJ2-2; D call uncertain. The CDR3 is made up of 16 amino acids. V was cut by 7 bases and J by 2 bases, with 17 bases left in between. Germline lookup yields CDR1 WNHNN and CDR2 SYGVQD (reference sequence). Written as DNA, the CDR3 is TGCGCCAGCACCCCCAGGAGACTGAATAACACCGGGGAGCTGTTTTTT. Protein: CASTPRRLNNTGELFF.

This clone was detected only a few times. CDR3 nucleotides: TGTGCCAGCAGCCCTTTAGGGGGACTAGCGGGAAATGAGCAGTTCTTC. Encoded protein: CASSPLGGLAGNEQFF. V gene TRBV7-2 combines with J gene TRBJ2-1; 13 nucleotides line up with TRBD2. Germline loops: CDR1 SGHTA, CDR2 FQGNSA. The CDR3 consists of 16 residues. V trimming: 5 bases; J trimming: 7 bases; junction bases outside the gene matches: 8.

The genes are TRBV11-2 and TRBJ2-1; possible D gene TRBD1, 6 bases. Germline CDR1 is SGHAT and CDR2 is FQNNGV. V gave up 11 bases and J gave up 11 bases, with 22 bases separating them. The CDR3 runs to 13 residues. This CDR3 reads CASRDTPFWQQFF. For the CDR3, the DNA is TGTGCCTCCCGGGACACCCCCTTTTGGCAGCAGTTCTTC.

The chain has TRBV7-2 and TRBJ1-1; 7 nucleotides align to TRBD1. The CDR3 length is 17 residues. Per germline, CDR1 SGHTA and CDR2 FQGNSA. Trimming took 2 bases from V and 2 from J; bases not matched to a gene: 11. The CDR3 region has the DNA TGTGCCAGCAGCTTATCGGGACAGCTTTTACTCAACACTGAAGCTTTCTTT. Its protein is CASSLSGQLLLNTEAFF.